The rows below give T cell receptor beta chains drawn from one sample of a study of PD-1 blockade in classical Hodgkin lymphoma. Clones were sequenced by immunoSEQ multiplex PCR, and TCRdb holds only the in-frame ones, with some missing. The data contain over 35,000 clones, less than 80% of them singletons. Here the sequenced sample was peripheral blood mononuclear cells (PBMCs), taken at baseline. The receptors stem from a human donor with classical Hodgkin lymphoma. Each CDR3 is given with its conserved first and last residue. Fields, in order: J gene, clone size, V gene, D gene, CDR3 DNA, CDR3 protein. The D gene is left open where the match is weak. The listing skips clone size in some rows; elsewhere it reads once, few, many or a size class.

>TRBJ2-1|.|TRBV15|TRBD2
TGTGCCACCAGCAGAGATCCGGCGGGAGTGAAGTTCTTC
CATSRDPAGVKFF
>TRBJ1-5|.|TRBV6-6|.
TGTGCCAGCTCGCCCTATAGCAATCAGCCCCAGCATTTT
CASSPYSNQPQHF
>TRBJ2-5|.|TRBV9|.
TGTGCCAGCAGCGTGGCAGGGGCAGGAGAGACCCAGTACTTC
CASSVAGAGETQYF
>TRBJ2-3|many|TRBV9|TRBD2
TGTGCCAGCAGCGTAGCGACGGGAGGGTCCATGGATACGCAGTATTTT
CASSVATGGSMDTQYF
>TRBJ2-7|.|TRBV7-8|.
TGTGCCAGCAGCTTAAAAGAGGGAAGACAGGTATCCTACGAGCAGTACTTC
CASSLKEGRQVSYEQYF
>TRBJ1-1|few|TRBV5-5|.
TGTGCCAGCATCCTTGGACAGAAAGGGGAAGCTTTCTTT
CASILGQKGEAFF
>TRBJ2-3|.|TRBV6-5|.
TGTGCCAGCAGTTACTCGACGACCCGCACAGATACGCAGTATTTT
CASSYSTTRTDTQYF
>TRBJ2-3|.|TRBV18|.
TGTGCCAGCTCACCTTTCACAGATACGCAGTATTTT
CASSPFTDTQYF
>TRBJ2-7|many|TRBV6-1|TRBD1
TGTGCCAGCAGTGAATCCGGGGACAGGGGGCTGTACGAGCAGTACTTC
CASSESGDRGLYEQYF
>TRBJ1-2|.|TRBV2|.
TGTGCCAGCAGTGAAAATGGCCGTAACCCAACTAGAGGCTACACCTTC
CASSENGRNPTRGYTF
>TRBJ1-5|few|TRBV28|.
TGTGCCAGCAGCCTACAGATTGCGGCTCAGCCCCAGCATTTT
CASSLQIAAQPQHF
>TRBJ2-3|few|TRBV30|.
TGTGCCTGGAGTAAGGCAGATACGCAGTATTTT
CAWSKADTQYF
>TRBJ2-3|.|TRBV9|.
TGTGCCAGCAGCGTAGGGTGGGGCGCCACAGATACGCAGTATTTT
CASSVGWGATDTQYF
>TRBJ2-3|few|TRBV5-4|.
TGTGCCAGCAGAAAGGACGGTGTCGTGGATACGCAGTATTTT
CASRKDGVVDTQYF
>TRBJ2-5|.|TRBV19|.
TGTGCCAGTAGTAGACAGGTTTATCTTACCCAAGAGACCCAGTACTTC
CASSRQVYLTQETQYF
>TRBJ1-6|once|TRBV10-3|.
TGTGCCATCAGTGAGTCGAATCAGGGAGGCTCACCCCTCCACTTT
CAISESNQGGSPLHF
>TRBJ1-1|few|TRBV6-1|TRBD1
TGTGCCAGCAGTTCGACAGGGATCCTAACTGAAGCTTTCTTT
CASSSTGILTEAFF